This T cell receptor beta chain was obtained from a study of shared clonotypes between healthy human individuals. This CDR3 spans 18 amino acids. CDR1 is SGDLS, CDR2 YYNGEE, per germline. The trim removed 3 bases at V and 1 base at J, leaving 8 bases unmatched. Naive CD8 isolation took CD45RO-negative cells positively selected for CCR7 and excluded terminally differentiated effector memory CD45RA+ cells. TCRdb's copy holds only in-frame clones and misses some; the assay was immunoSEQ multiplex PCR. Altogether around 580,000 clones are present, nearly 98% being singletons, with the ten largest covering around 0.3%.

Sequenced sample: naive CD8+ T cells sorted from blood. This clonotype was obtained from a man in his thirties or forties in good health. The chain uses TRBV9 and TRBJ2-6, with TRBD1 matching over 9 bases. CDR3 in amino acids: CASSGSGTGTSGANVLTF. The DNA of the CDR3 is TGTGCCAGCAGCGGATCCGGGACAGGGACGTCTGGGGCCAACGTCCTGACTTTC.